One and the same sample provided the 26 T cell receptor beta chains below, sequenced in a study of blood T cells in healthy people across ages. A second PCR, run for roughly 7 to 11 cycles, used a sample-barcoded 5' primer plus a J-beta primer mix. Using its own MiXCR run on the 5' RACE reads, TCRdb lists one record per CDR3 protein. The data show under 2,000,000 distinct CDR3 sequences, 40% to 55% seen once. Sample: blood. The source of these receptors is a woman aged 40-49 years in good health.

The chain employs TRBV6-5 and TRBJ1-4; 7 nucleotides match TRBD1. This CDR3 is 14 amino acids long. The ends lost 2 bases at V and 6 bases at J; junction bases unmatched: 3. Germline V gene sequence: CDR1 MNHEY, CDR2 SVGAGI. The CDR3 spells CASSYLGQDEKLFF. For the CDR3, the DNA is TGTGCCAGCAGTTACCTCGGACAGGATGAAAAACTGTTTTTT.

CDR3 in DNA: TGTGCCAGCTCACCGCTGACTAGCGGGGGGACCATGTTGAATGAGCAGTTCTTC. It encodes CASSPLTSGGTMLNEQFF. The rearrangement joins TRBV18 to TRBJ2-1, with 13 positions matching TRBD2. There are 18 residues in the CDR3. V dropped 3 bases and J dropped 7; count of bases not matched to a gene: 12. Germline V lookup: CDR1 KGHSH, CDR2 LQKENI.

The chain combines TRBV4-3 with TRBJ2-2, with 9 bases identical to TRBD2. CDR1 is LGHNA and CDR2 is YSLEER in the germline V gene. J lost 0 bases, V lost 0 bases, and 5 bases had no gene match. The CDR3 covers 18 residues. The chain's CDR3 is CASSQEVAGAANTGELFF. The CDR3, as DNA: TGCGCCAGCAGCCAAGAGGTAGCGGGGGCCGCGAACACCGGGGAGCTGTTTTTT.

The V call is TRBV6-4, the J call TRBJ2-7, with TRBD1 matching over 10 bases. From germline, CDR1 is MRHNA and CDR2 SNTAGT. This CDR3 comprises 16 residues. The trim removed 4 bases at V and 7 bases at J, leaving 13 bases unmatched. This chain's CDR3 is CASSGDRGPLHWEQYF. Here the CDR3 DNA reads TGTGCCAGCAGTGGGGACAGGGGCCCACTTCATTGGGAGCAGTACTTC.

This chain links TRBV28 with TRBJ2-5; the D gene is possibly TRBD1 (6 bases). Judging by the DNA end, TRBJ2-7 fits better; the J call may be wrong. Per the germline V gene, CDR1 is MDHEN and CDR2 is SYDVKM. The CDR3 consists of 14 residues. The CDR3: CASSFPRGKYEQYF. The CDR3 DNA sequence: TGTGCCAGCAGTTTCCCCAGGGGTAAATACGAGCAGTACTTC.

This clonotype appeared a few times. V gene TRBV10-2 combines with J gene TRBJ2-3; D uncertain. Trimming removed 3 bases from V and 8 bases from J, with 9 bases in between. The CDR3 sequence is 12 residues long. From germline, CDR1 is WSHSY and CDR2 SAAADI. The CDR3 sequence is CASSDKALTQYF. The DNA of the CDR3 is TGCGCCAGCAGTGACAAAGCCCTTACGCAGTATTTT.

V and J are TRBV7-8 and TRBJ1-5; D is ambiguous. Germline CDR1 is SGHVS and CDR2 is FQNEAQ. The V end was cut by 6 bases, the J end by 3 bases, with 9 bases between. The CDR3 spans 13 residues. This CDR3 is CASRSNDNQPQHF. The DNA of the CDR3 is TGTGCCAGCAGATCGAACGACAATCAGCCCCAGCATTTT.

The chain links TRBV28 to TRBJ2-3; tentatively, D is TRBD1 (6 bases). In germline, CDR1 is MDHEN, CDR2 SYDVKM. The CDR3 covers 15 residues. Trimming removed 6 bases at V and 2 bases at J, with 15 bases between. CDR3: CASSPSGQNTDTQYF. CDR3 nucleotide sequence: TGTGCCAGCAGCCCAAGTGGACAGAACACAGATACGCAGTATTTT.

The V and J genes are TRBV7-9 and TRBJ1-2; D remains unclear. Trimming pared 3 bases from V and 0 bases from J, leaving 11 bases between. There are 15 residues in the CDR3. Germline lookup yields CDR1 SEHNR and CDR2 FQNEAQ (reference sequence). The CDR3 protein is CASSLAAATNYGYTF. In nucleotides, the CDR3 is TGTGCCAGCAGCTTGGCGGCCGCTACTAACTATGGCTACACCTTC.

This clonotype was seen a few times. This rearrangement joins TRBV20-1 to TRBJ2-7; the match to TRBD2 covers 9 bases. This CDR3 region has 13 residues. J was trimmed by 5 bases and V by 2 bases; bases with no gene match: 4. Germline V lookup: CDR1 DFQATT, CDR2 SNEGSKA (reference sequence). CDR3 in DNA: TGCAGTGCTAGACTAGCGGGGCAGAACGAGCAGTACTTC. It translates to CSARLAGQNEQYF.

The rearrangement uses TRBV6-2 or TRBV6-3 and TRBJ2-1; 14 nucleotides agree with TRBD2. J gave up 12 bases and V 5 bases, and 3 bases lay outside the gene matches. CDR3 length: 13 residues. CDR1 and CDR2 from the germline V gene are MNHEY and SVGEGT. DNA of the CDR3: TGTGCCAGCAGTGTTGGACTAGCGGGGGGGCAGTTCTTC. Amino acid sequence: CASSVGLAGGQFF.

This clonotype was seen a handful of times. This chain links TRBV4-2 with TRBJ2-5; possible D gene TRBD2, 6 bases. Trimming removed 5 bases at V and 5 bases at J, with 15 bases between. Germline lookup yields CDR1 LGHNA and CDR2 YNFKEQ. The CDR3 covers 14 residues. The CDR3 sequence is CASSGRTNTETQYF. In DNA form, the CDR3 reads TGTGCCAGCAGCGGGAGGACCAACACGGAGACCCAGTACTTC.

About this clonotype itself: This clone may be a read error of a much larger clone one base away. The gene calls are TRBV7-2 and TRBJ2-3, with D possibly TRBD1 on 6 matching bases. Germline CDR1 and CDR2: SGHTA and FQGNSA. The CDR3 extends over 14 amino acids. V lost 1 base and J lost 8, with 13 bases in between. CDR3 protein: CASSLEPRGGTQYF. DNA of the CDR3: TGTGCCAGCAGCTTAGAGCCTAGAGGGGGTACGCAGTATTTT.

This clonotype occurred a few times. The J gene is TRBJ1-2, the V gene TRBV4-2; D perhaps matches TRBD1 (6 bases). CDR1 is LGHNA and CDR2 is YNFKEQ in the germline V gene. The CDR3 has 16 amino acids. Deletions cut 0 bases from V and 5 bases from J, with 16 bases between. For the CDR3, the DNA is TGTGCCAGCAGCCAAGAGTCAGGGGAGAGGAGATATGGCTACACCTTC. This translates into CASSQESGERRYGYTF.

This clonotype was observed a single time. This chain joins TRBV12-3 or TRBV12-4 and TRBJ2-2; TRBD1 agrees at 9 bases. The CDR3 spans 15 residues. V lost 3 bases to trimming and J lost 4 bases; unmatched junction nucleotides: 3. Here the CDR3 reads CASSFRTGATGELFF. The CDR3 DNA reads as TGTGCCAGCAGTTTTAGGACAGGGGCCACCGGGGAGCTGTTTTTT.

The gene calls are TRBV2 and TRBJ1-5; 7 bases align to TRBD1. CDR1 and CDR2 from the germline V gene are SNHLY and FYNNEI. This CDR3 has 15 amino acids. Trimming cost V 5 bases and J 5 bases; bases outside gene matches: 9. The CDR3: CASSRMTGSDQPQHF. As DNA, the CDR3 is TGTGCCAGCAGTCGCATGACAGGGTCGGATCAGCCCCAGCATTTT.

This clonotype has a single count. The V and J genes are TRBV7-9 and TRBJ2-7; D ambiguous. Deletions cut 3 bases from V and 3 bases from J, with 9 bases between. Germline values: CDR1 SEHNR, CDR2 FQNEAQ (reference sequence). The CDR3 has 13 residues. The CDR3 sequence is CASSLKDVYEQYF. The CDR3 DNA reads TGTGCCAGCAGCTTGAAGGACGTCTACGAGCAGTACTTC.

The rearrangement links TRBV12-3 or TRBV12-4 to TRBJ2-1; 11 bases fit TRBD2. CDR3 size: 18 residues. V was clipped by 0 bases and J by 3 bases; unmatched bases: 7. The CDR3 region has the DNA TGTGCCAGCAGTTTAGCGAGGCTAGCGGGGGGACTCTACAATGAGCAGTTCTTC. It is translated as CASSLARLAGGLYNEQFF.

This rearrangement joins TRBV20-1 to TRBJ2-5; 8 bases line up with TRBD1. CDR1 and CDR2 from the germline V gene are DFQATT and SNEGSKA (reference sequence). Trimming removed 4 bases from V and 4 bases from J; junction bases left unmatched: 5. CDR3 length: 13 amino acids. This chain's CDR3 is CSAKDRELETQYF. The CDR3, as DNA: TGCAGTGCTAAGGACAGGGAGTTAGAGACCCAGTACTTC.

The rearrangement joins TRBV9 to TRBJ2-3; D unresolved. This CDR3 contains 13 residues. The V gene's germline CDR1 is SGDLS and CDR2 YYNGEE. Trimming removed 2 bases at V and 2 bases at J, with 6 bases between. This CDR3 is CASSVSPTDTQYF. As DNA, the CDR3 is TGTGCCAGCAGCGTCTCCCCCACAGATACGCAGTATTTT.

The chain employs TRBV12-3 or TRBV12-4 and TRBJ1-5, with 9 bases that match TRBD1. The CDR3 runs to 13 residues. V lost 4 bases and J lost 9; bases outside the gene matches: 4. CDR3 loop: CASSWDRVGPQHF. Here the CDR3 DNA reads TGTGCCAGCAGTTGGGACAGGGTAGGGCCCCAGCATTTT.

This sequence joins TRBV12-3 or TRBV12-4 and TRBJ1-2; 8 bases are shared with TRBD1. V lost 5 bases and J lost 7; bases outside the gene matches: 12. CDR3 length: 15 amino acids. The CDR3 bases are TGTGCCAGCAGTCCGAGGACAGGGTCTGGCTCTGGCTACACCTTC. It specifies CASSPRTGSGSGYTF.

The rearrangement links TRBV4-3 to TRBJ2-3, with 8 positions matching TRBD2. This CDR3 spans 20 amino acids. Trimming at V came to 9 bases and at J to 0 bases, leaving 23 bases not matched to a gene. Looked up from germline, CDR1 is LGHNA and CDR2 is YSLEER. The CDR3 is CARKPGGPPLHPTSTDTQYF. The DNA for the CDR3 is TGCGCCAGAAAACCGGGGGGGCCACCCTTACACCCAACTAGCACAGATACGCAGTATTTT.

This clonotype was picked up a small number of times. The rearrangement uses TRBV7-2 and TRBJ1-2; 7 bases line up with TRBD1. J lost 3 bases, V lost 6 bases, and 4 bases had no gene match. CDR1 and CDR2 (germline): SGHTA, FQGNSA. This CDR3 has 13 residues. The chain's CDR3 is CASRNRGDYGYTF. As DNA, the CDR3 is TGTGCCAGCAGAAACAGGGGTGACTATGGCTACACCTTC.

The CDR3: CASSPRRGGSNEQFF. The CDR3 bases are TGTGCCAGCAGCCCAAGGCGGGGGGGTTCCAATGAGCAGTTCTTC. The chain carries TRBV6-6 and TRBJ2-1; the match to TRBD2 covers 9 bases. Per the germline V gene, CDR1 is MNHNY and CDR2 is SVGAGI (reference sequence). The CDR3 spans 15 residues. V was clipped by 6 bases and J by 6 bases; unmatched bases: 9.

The V call is TRBV4-1, the J call TRBJ2-7; D assignment may be TRBD1 or TRBD2 (5 bases each). TRBJ2-5 matches the DNA end more closely, so the J call is doubtful. Per germline, CDR1 MGHRA and CDR2 YSYEKL. This CDR3 is 16 amino acids long. CDR3 sequence (DNA): TGCGCCAGCAGCCAAGGAGAGAGGGGCGTGGAGGAGACCCAGTACTTC. The encoded protein is CASSQGERGVEETQYF.